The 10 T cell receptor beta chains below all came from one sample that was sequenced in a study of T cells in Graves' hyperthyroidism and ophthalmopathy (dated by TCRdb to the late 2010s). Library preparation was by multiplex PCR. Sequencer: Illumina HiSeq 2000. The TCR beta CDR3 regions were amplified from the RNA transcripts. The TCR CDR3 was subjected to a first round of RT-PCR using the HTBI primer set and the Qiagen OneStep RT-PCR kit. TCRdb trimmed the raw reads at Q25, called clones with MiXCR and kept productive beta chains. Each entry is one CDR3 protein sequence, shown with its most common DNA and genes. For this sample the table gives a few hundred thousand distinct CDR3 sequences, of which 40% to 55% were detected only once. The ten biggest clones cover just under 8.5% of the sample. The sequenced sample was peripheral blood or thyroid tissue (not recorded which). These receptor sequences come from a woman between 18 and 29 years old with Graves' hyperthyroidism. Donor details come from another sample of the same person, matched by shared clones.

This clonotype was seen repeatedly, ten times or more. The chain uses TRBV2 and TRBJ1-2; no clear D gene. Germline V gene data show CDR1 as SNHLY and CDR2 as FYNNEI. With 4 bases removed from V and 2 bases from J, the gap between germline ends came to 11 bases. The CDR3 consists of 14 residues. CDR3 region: CASSGYGPNYGYTF. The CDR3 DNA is TGTGCCAGCAGTGGCTACGGACCAAACTATGGCTACACCTTC.

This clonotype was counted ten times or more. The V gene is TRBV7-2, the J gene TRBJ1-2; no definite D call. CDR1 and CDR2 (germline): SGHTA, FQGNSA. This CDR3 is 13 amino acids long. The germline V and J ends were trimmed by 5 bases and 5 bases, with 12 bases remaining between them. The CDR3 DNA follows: TGTGCCAGCAGCGCTTGGTTGACTTATGGCTACACCTTC. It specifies CASSAWLTYGYTF.

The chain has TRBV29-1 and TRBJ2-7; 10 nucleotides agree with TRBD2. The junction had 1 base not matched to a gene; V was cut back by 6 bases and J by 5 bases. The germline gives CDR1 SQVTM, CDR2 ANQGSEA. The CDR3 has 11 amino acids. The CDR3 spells CSVAGGDEQYF. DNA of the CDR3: TGCAGCGTAGCGGGGGGGGACGAGCAGTACTTC.

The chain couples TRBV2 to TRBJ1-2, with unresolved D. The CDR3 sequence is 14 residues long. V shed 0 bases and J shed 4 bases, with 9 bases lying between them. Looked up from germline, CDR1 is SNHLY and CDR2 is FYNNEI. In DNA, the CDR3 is TGTGCCAGCAGTGAAGCGCAGCACCGCTATGGCTACACCTTC. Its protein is CASSEAQHRYGYTF. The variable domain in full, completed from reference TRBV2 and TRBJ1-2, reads EPEVTQTPSHQVTQMGQEVILRCVPISNHLYFYWYRQILGQKVEFLVSFYNNEISEKSEIFDDQFSVERPDGSNFTLKIRSTKLEDSAMYFCASSEAQHRYGYTFGSGTRLTVV.

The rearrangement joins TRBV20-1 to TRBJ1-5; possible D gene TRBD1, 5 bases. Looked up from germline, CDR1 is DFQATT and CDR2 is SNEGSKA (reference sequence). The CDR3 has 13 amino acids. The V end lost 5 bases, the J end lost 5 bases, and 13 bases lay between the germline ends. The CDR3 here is CSAYAWGDQPQHF. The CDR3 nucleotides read TGCAGTGCTTATGCTTGGGGGGATCAGCCCCAGCATTTT.

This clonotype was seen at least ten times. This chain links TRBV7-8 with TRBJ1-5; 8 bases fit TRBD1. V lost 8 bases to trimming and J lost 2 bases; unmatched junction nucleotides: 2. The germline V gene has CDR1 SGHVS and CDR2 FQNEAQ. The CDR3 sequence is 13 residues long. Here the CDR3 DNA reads TGTGCCAGCGGACAGGGCCGCAATCAGCCCCAGCATTTT. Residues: CASGQGRNQPQHF.

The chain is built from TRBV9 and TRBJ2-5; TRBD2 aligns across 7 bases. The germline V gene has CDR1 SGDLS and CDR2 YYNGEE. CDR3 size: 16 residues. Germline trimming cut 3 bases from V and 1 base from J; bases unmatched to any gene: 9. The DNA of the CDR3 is TGTGCCAGCAGCGCCCCACGGGGAGGGCCCCAAGAGACCCAGTACTTC. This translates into CASSAPRGGPQETQYF.

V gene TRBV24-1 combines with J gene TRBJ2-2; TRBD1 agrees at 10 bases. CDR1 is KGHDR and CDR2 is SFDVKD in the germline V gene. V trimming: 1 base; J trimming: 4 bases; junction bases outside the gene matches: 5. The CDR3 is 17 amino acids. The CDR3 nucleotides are TGTGCCACCAGTGATTTCGGGACAGGGGTGGGCACCGGGGAGCTGTTTTTT. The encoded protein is CATSDFGTGVGTGELFF.

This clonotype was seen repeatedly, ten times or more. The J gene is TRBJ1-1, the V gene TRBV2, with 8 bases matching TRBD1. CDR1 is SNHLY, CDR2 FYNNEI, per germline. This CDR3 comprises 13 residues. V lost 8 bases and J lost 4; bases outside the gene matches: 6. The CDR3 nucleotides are TGTGCCAGCTCGGACAGGGAAGTCACTGAAGCTTTCTTT. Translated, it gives CASSDREVTEAFF.

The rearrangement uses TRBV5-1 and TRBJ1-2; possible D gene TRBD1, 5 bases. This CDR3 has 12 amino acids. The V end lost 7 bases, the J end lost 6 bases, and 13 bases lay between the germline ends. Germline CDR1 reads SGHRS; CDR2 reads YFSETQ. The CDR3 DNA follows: TGCGCCAGCTTTGGGCCGGGGGATGGCTACACCTTC. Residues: CASFGPGDGYTF.